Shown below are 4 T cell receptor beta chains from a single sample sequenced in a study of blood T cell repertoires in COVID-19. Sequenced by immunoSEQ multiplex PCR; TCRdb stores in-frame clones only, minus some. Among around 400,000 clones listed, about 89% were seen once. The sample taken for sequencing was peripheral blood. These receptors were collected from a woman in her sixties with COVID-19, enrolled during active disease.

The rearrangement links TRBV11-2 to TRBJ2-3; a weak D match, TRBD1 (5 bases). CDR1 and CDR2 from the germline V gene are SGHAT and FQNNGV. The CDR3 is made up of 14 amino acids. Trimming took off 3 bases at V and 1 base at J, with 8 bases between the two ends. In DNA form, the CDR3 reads TGTGCCAGCAGCTTCGTGACAGGCACAGATACGCAGTATTTT. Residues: CASSFVTGTDTQYF.

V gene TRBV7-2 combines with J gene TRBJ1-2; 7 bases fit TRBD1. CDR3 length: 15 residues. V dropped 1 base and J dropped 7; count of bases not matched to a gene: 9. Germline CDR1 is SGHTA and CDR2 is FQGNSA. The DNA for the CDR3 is TGTGCCAGCAGCTTAGAACGACAGGGATATGGTGGCTACACCTTC. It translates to CASSLERQGYGGYTF. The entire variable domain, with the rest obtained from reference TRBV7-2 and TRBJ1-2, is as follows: GAGVSQSPSNKVTEKGKDVELRCDPISGHTALYWYRQSLGQGLEFLIYFQGNSAPDKSGLPSDRFSAERTGGSVSTLTIQRTQQEDSAVYLCASSLERQGYGGYTFGSGTRLTVV.

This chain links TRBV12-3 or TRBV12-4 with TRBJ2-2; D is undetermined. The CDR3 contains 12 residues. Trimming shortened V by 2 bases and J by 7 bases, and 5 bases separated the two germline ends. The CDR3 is CASSLTGGELFF. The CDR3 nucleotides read TGTGCCAGCAGTTTAACTGGCGGGGAGCTGTTTTTT.

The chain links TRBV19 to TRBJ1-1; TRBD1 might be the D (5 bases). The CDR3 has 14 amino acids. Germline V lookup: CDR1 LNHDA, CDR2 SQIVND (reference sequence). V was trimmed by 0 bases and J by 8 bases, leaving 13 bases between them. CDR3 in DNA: TGTGCCAGTAGTATAGAAAGCAGGGCGAGAGAAGCTTTCTTT. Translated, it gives CASSIESRAREAFF. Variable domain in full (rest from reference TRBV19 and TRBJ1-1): DGGITQSPKYLFRKEGQNVTLSCEQNLNHDAMYWYRQDPGQGLRLIYYSQIVNDFQKGDIAEGYSVSREKKESFPLTVTSAQKNPTAFYLCASSIESRAREAFFGQGTRLTVV.